A selection of T cell receptor beta chains follows, all from one sample in a study of cytomegalovirus exposure and HLA in healthy donors. The protocol was immunoSEQ multiplex PCR, while the TCRdb copy is restricted to in-frame clones and leaves out a portion. The sample carries about 120,000 clones, about 80% recorded once. Specimen: PBMCs. All receptors derive from a female donor in good health and CMV-seropositive. The CDR3 runs from the conserved cysteine through the conserved F or W. A D gene is named only where the DNA matches it firmly. Not all rows give a size; the values are once, few, many and, for expanded clones, a class.

TRBJ1-1,TRBV7-2,.,.,TGTGCCAGCAGCCATGGGTTGGCGGCCACTGAAGCTTTCTTT,CASSHGLAATEAFF
TRBJ1-2,TRBV7-9,.,.,TGTGCCAGCAGCTTAGCGAGACAGAACTATGGCTACACCTTC,CASSLARQNYGYTF
TRBJ1-2,TRBV23-1,TRBD1,.,TGCGCCAGCAGTCAACCCCGAAAAGGGGGCGGCGGCTACACCTTC,CASSQPRKGGGGYTF
TRBJ2-7,TRBV18,.,once,TGTGCCAGCTCACCAGGCAGGGCCTACGAGCAGTACTTC,CASSPGRAYEQYF
TRBJ1-2,TRBV6-5,.,.,TGTGCCAGCAGTTACGCGGAAGCGTATGGCTACACCTTC,CASSYAEAYGYTF
TRBJ2-6,TRBV5-1,.,.,TGCGCCAGCAGCTTGGGTCGGGATCTCACCTCTGGGGCCAACGTCCTGACTTTC,CASSLGRDLTSGANVLTF
TRBJ2-7,TRBV29-1,TRBD1,.,TGCAGCGCGGCGGGACAGGGCCACTCCTACGAGCAGTACTTC,CSAAGQGHSYEQYF
TRBJ1-2,TRBV6-5,TRBD1,.,TGTGCCACTTCAATGGACAGGGGATATGGCTACACCTTC,CATSMDRGYGYTF
TRBJ1-5,TRBV19,.,.,TGTGCCAGTAGTGTCCTCAGGGATCAGCCCCAGCATTTT,CASSVLRDQPQHF
TRBJ1-1,TRBV5-1,.,.,TGCGCCAGCAGCTTGTCAGGGATGGGCACTGAAGCTTTCTTT,CASSLSGMGTEAFF
TRBJ2-7,TRBV11-1,TRBD2,.,TGTGCCAGCAGCCCTAGCGGGGGCTACGAGCAGTACTTC,CASSPSGGYEQYF
TRBJ1-5,TRBV29-1,.,once,TGCAGCGTTGGGGAGGTTGGTCAGCCCCAGCATTTT,CSVGEVGQPQHF
TRBJ2-2,TRBV5-1,TRBD1,.,TGCGCCAGCAGCCCACAGGGGCTAGGGACCGGGGAGCTGTTTTTT,CASSPQGLGTGELFF
TRBJ2-1,TRBV5-4,TRBD1,.,TGTGCCAGCAGCGTGACCGGGACAGGGGGGGGGAATGAGCAGTTCTTC,CASSVTGTGGGNEQFF
TRBJ1-5,TRBV28,TRBD1,.,TGTGCCAGCAGTTCTGGACAGGGAAATCAGCCCCAGCATTTT,CASSSGQGNQPQHF
TRBJ1-2,TRBV5-1,.,few,TGCGCCAGCAGCTTGGGGGTGATAGGGGTGCCTACGGGCTACACCTTC,CASSLGVIGVPTGYTF
TRBJ2-5,TRBV7-9,.,.,TGTGCCAGCAGCCCCCAACCAGCGGTACAAGAGACCCAGTACTTC,CASSPQPAVQETQYF
TRBJ1-2,TRBV27,.,.,TGTGCCAGCGCCTGGGGGCGCGGCTATGGCTACACCTTC,CASAWGRGYGYTF
TRBJ2-1,TRBV30,TRBD1,.,TGTGCCTGCTCTCCGGGACAGTTATACAATGAGCAGTTCTTC,CACSPGQLYNEQFF
TRBJ1-1,TRBV4-1,TRBD1,.,TGCGCCAGCGGGGGACAGGGGGCCGGGGAGGGTGAAGCTTTCTTT,CASGGQGAGEGEAFF
TRBJ2-3,TRBV5-6,TRBD2,few,TGTGCCAGCAGCCTTAGGGACTACGGCACAGATACGCAGTATTTT,CASSLRDYGTDTQYF
TRBJ1-2,TRBV5-1,.,.,TGCGCCAGCAGCTTGAGCGGGGGGAACTATGGCTACACCTTC,CASSLSGGNYGYTF
TRBJ2-3,TRBV19,TRBD1,.,TGTGCCAGTACTAATCCAGGGGGAATCGGCGGAGATACGCAGTATTTT,CASTNPGGIGGDTQYF
TRBJ2-1,TRBV7-7,TRBD2,.,TGTGCTAGCAGCCTCGGGACTAGCGGGGTTTACAATGAGCAGTTCTTC,CASSLGTSGVYNEQFF
TRBJ2-7,TRBV6-5,.,once,TGTGCCAGCAGTTACCAGATTAAGGGGGTCTACGAGCAGTACTTC,CASSYQIKGVYEQYF
TRBJ2-5,TRBV7-2,.,.,TGTGCCAGCAGCTTAGCCAGGCAGGAGGGGACCCAGTACTTC,CASSLARQEGTQYF
TRBJ1-3,TRBV13,.,.,TGTGCCGGCAGCTTAGACAGTTCCTCTGGAAACACCATATATTTT,CAGSLDSSSGNTIYF
TRBJ1-5,TRBV14,TRBD1,.,TGTGCCAGCAGCCCTACTACTACAGGGGGCGCCCAGCCCCAGCATTTT,CASSPTTTGGAQPQHF
TRBJ2-5,TRBV11-2,.,.,TGTGCCAGCAGCTTTACAGGAGCACAAGAGACCCAGTACTTC,CASSFTGAQETQYF
TRBJ1-1,TRBV9,.,few,TGTGCCAGCAGTCGACAGGAGAACACTGAAGCTTTCTTT,CASSRQENTEAFF
TRBJ2-6,TRBV11-3,.,.,TGTGCCAGCAGCTCAGGGTCTAACTCTGGGGCCAACGTCCTGACTTTC,CASSSGSNSGANVLTF
TRBJ2-1,TRBV19,.,.,TGTGCCACCGAGCCGGGGGGCCCCCCCAATGAGCAGTTCTTC,CATEPGGPPNEQFF
TRBJ2-7,TRBV10-3,TRBD1,once,TGTGCCATCAGCGGACAGGGCTACGAGCAGTACTTC,CAISGQGYEQYF
TRBJ1-4,TRBV6-1,TRBD1,few,TGTGCCAGCAGTGAAGCGACTCCCGGGACAGGGTATGAAAAACTGTTTTTT,CASSEATPGTGYEKLFF
TRBJ1-1,TRBV6-5,TRBD1,.,TGTGCCAGTCGAAGACAGGGGGCAAAGAACACTGAAGCTTTCTTT,CASRRQGAKNTEAFF
TRBJ1-6,TRBV19,.,once,TGTGCCAGTATAGACAGGTTACGAGGACCCCTCCACTTT,CASIDRLRGPLHF
TRBJ1-1,TRBV4-1,TRBD1,few,TGCGCCAGCAGCCCACTACAGGGGATCACTGAAGCTTTCTTT,CASSPLQGITEAFF
TRBJ2-1,TRBV9,.,.,TGTGCCAGCAGCGTAGATGGGGGTGGATGGGGACATTTAGACAATGAGCAGTTCTTC,CASSVDGGGWGHLDNEQFF
TRBJ1-4,TRBV7-9,.,.,TGTGCCAGCAGCTTAGGTCAGGCAACTAATGAAAAACTGTTTTTT,CASSLGQATNEKLFF
TRBJ1-3,TRBV5-1,TRBD1,.,TGCGCCAGCACTCAGGGGGCGAGTACTGGAAACACCATATATTTT,CASTQGASTGNTIYF
TRBJ2-7,TRBV5-4,TRBD1,.,TGTGCCAGCAGCTTGGGGGTCGGGACAGGGAGATACGAGCAGTACTTC,CASSLGVGTGRYEQYF
TRBJ1-5,TRBV18,TRBD1,.,TGTACCAGCTCGCACGACAGGGTTAGCAATCAGCCCCAGCATTTT,CTSSHDRVSNQPQHF
TRBJ1-6,TRBV25-1,TRBD1,.,TGTGCCAGCAGTACCACAGGGGCGAGTAATTCACCCCTCCACTTT,CASSTTGASNSPLHF
TRBJ1-2,TRBV7-8,TRBD1,.,TGTGCCAGCAGCCGAGTCTTACAGGGGAATGATGGCTACACCTTC,CASSRVLQGNDGYTF
TRBJ2-6,TRBV9,.,.,.,CASSVGRGTTCFTF